The clone carrying this T cell receptor (beta chain) was detected only a few times. What it binds is unknown. The data originate from a study of T cells after yellow fever vaccination. Study-level points and caveats: High-abundance clonotypes from the bulk population could contaminate FACS-sorted repertoires. Most primary-vaccination clones recurred post-booster (roughly 96% CD4, 88% CD8).

The germline V gene encodes CDR1 SGHRS and CDR2 YFSETQ. The V end was cut by 5 bases, the J end by 1 base, with 18 bases between. This CDR3 region has 17 residues. TCRdb fed the 5' RACE reads into MiXCR, producing one record per CDR3 protein. The sample yields a few hundred thousand distinct CDR3 sequences, roughly 21% seen once. The source of this sequence is a man in his thirties or forties who received the YFV17D yellow fever vaccine. The sequenced sample was PBMCs, obtained 15 days after the yellow fever booster vaccination. V gene TRBV5-1 combines with J gene TRBJ2-2; D may match TRBD1 or TRBD2 (6 bases each). CDR3 sequence (DNA): TGCGCCAGCAGGTCCCGGGGGCCGGTACTGAACACCGGGGAGCTGTTTTTT. Translation gives CASRSRGPVLNTGELFF.